This TCR beta chain comes out of a study of T cell responses to AZD1222 COVID-19 vaccine. Study as a whole: Analysis merged second doses at about 4 or about 12 weeks.

Assay used: immunoSEQ multiplex PCR; TCRdb lists only in-frame clones, some missing. The sample lists 130,000 or so clones; over 85% were seen once. For this clone: The antigen is unknown.

Points from the study as a whole: With dominance at 160-218 and 743-854, vaccine-associated CD4 TCRs spanned spike. A mostly white British donor set with more females was recruited, and clonal diversity was possibly underestimated. Vaccination with two AZD1222 doses was followed by a rise in Spike-specific TCR breadth and depth.

Trimming shortened V by 10 bases and J by 6 bases, and 16 bases separated the two germline ends. This CDR3 is 13 amino acids long. Germline assignment: CDR1 LNHDA and CDR2 SQIVND (reference sequence). The source is an adult in good health. Sequences were derived from peripheral blood, sampled on day 0 of AZD1222 vaccination. V gene TRBV19 combines with J gene TRBJ1-5; tentative D call: TRBD1 (5 bases). The CDR3 DNA reads as TGTGCCACCAGGGACCGGGGGAGTCAGCCCCAGCATTTT. It is translated as CATRDRGSQPQHF.